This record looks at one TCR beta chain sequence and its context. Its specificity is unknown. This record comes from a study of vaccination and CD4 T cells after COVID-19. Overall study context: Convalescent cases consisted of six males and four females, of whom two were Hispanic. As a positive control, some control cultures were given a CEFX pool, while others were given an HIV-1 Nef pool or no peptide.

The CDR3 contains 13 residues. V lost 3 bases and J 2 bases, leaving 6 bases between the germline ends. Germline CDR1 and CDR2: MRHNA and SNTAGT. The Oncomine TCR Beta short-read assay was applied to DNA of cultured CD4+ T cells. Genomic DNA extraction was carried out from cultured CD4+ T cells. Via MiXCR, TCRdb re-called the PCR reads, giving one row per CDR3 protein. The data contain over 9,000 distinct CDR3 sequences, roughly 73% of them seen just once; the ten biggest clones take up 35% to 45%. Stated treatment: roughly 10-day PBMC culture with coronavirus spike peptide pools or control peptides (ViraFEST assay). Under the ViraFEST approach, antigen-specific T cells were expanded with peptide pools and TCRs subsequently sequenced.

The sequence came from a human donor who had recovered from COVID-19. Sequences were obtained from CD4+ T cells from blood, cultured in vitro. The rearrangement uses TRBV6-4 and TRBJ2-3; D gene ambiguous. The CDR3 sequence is CASSEKDTDTQYF. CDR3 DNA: TGTGCCAGCAGTGAAAAGGACACAGATACGCAGTATTTT.